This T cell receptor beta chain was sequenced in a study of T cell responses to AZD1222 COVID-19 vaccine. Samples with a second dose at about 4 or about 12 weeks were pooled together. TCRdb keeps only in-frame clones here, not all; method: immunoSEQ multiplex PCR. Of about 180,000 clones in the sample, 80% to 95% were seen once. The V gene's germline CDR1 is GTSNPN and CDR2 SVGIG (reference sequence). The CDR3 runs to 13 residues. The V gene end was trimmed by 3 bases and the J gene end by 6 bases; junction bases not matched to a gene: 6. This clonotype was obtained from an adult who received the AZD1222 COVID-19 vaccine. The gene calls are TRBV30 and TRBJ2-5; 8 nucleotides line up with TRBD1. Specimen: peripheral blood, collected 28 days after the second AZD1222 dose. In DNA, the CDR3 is TGTGCCTGGAGCGAGGGACAGGAAAAGACCCAGTACTTC. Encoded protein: CAWSEGQEKTQYF.